This T cell receptor (beta chain) is drawn from a study of blood T cells in healthy people across ages. Overall study context: The capture of about one barcoded beta molecule per two T cells was achieved by template switching.

Using a J-beta primer mix together with a sample-barcoded 5' primer, a second PCR was run for about 6 to 12 cycles. TCRdb used MiXCR to reprocess the 5' RACE reads, holding one entry per CDR3 protein. Among roughly 680,000 distinct CDR3 sequences listed, under 65% were seen once. Study-wide results and limits: There was no known CMV status for donors, so expanded clonotype changes were possibly confounded. Older age went with lower TCR beta diversity per million T cells, in a roughly linear way.

Peripheral blood from each donor was collected in a volume of approximately 10 milliliters. This clonotype was seen a handful of times. Antigen: not known. Trimming stripped 5 bases from V and 3 bases from J, with 13 bases between. The CDR3 runs 14 residues. Germline V gene lookup returns CDR1 MDHEN and CDR2 SYDVKM. The sequence was obtained from a woman of 80 years or more in good health. Sequencing input: blood. This sequence joins TRBV28 and TRBJ1-1; D is possibly TRBD1 (5 bases). The CDR3 is CASSQPGRDTEAFF. The DNA of the CDR3 is TGTGCCAGCAGTCAGCCAGGGCGGGACACTGAAGCTTTCTTT.